The subject of this entry is one T cell receptor beta chain. The sample is drawn from a study of blood T cell repertoires in COVID-19. For the study at large: Spain, Italy and the United States supplied samples that represented acute and convalescent COVID-19. T cells, B-cell-depleted T cells, or PBMCs supplied cDNA or gDNA.

Germline assignment: CDR1 SGHRS and CDR2 YFSETQ. V lost 5 bases to trimming and J lost 6 bases, with 14 bases between them. CDR3 length equals 14 residues. How the authors handled the data: Reference gene primer amplification gave estimated nucleated cell counts. The method was immunoSEQ multiplex PCR; TCRdb's version includes in-frame clones alone and lacks a portion of them. That table gives V, J and clone size, and the DNA gave D and trimming. The table includes 150,000 or so clones, roughly four fifths detected once. The sample taken for sequencing was peripheral blood. The J gene is TRBJ2-2, the V gene TRBV5-1, with a weak D call TRBD2 (5 bases). The clonotype originates from a human donor with acute or convalescent COVID-19. The donor label of this sample is uncertain. CDR3 in amino acids: CASREGVWSGELFF. Written as DNA, the CDR3 is TGCGCCAGCAGAGAGGGTGTGTGGTCCGGGGAGCTGTTTTTT.